Below, one T cell receptor beta chain is given with its context. Its antigen is still unknown. Other DNA sequences in this sample translate to the same CDR3. There are 13 residues in the CDR3. The germline V gene encodes CDR1 SGHTA and CDR2 FQGNSA. V was cut by 1 base and J by 7 bases, with 8 bases left in between. This sample is drawn from a study of shared clonotypes between healthy human individuals. TCRdb's copy holds only in-frame clones and misses some; the assay was immunoSEQ multiplex PCR. The table lists about 1.5 million clones, roughly 96% of them singletons, with approximately 1.2% in the top ten. Each donor was a Caucasian adult residing in Nashville, Tennessee. General observations from the study: Memory subsets generally showed smaller estimated richness than naive subsets did. Non-shared clonotypes displayed generation probabilities falling below those of clonotypes present in all four donors.

The specimen sequenced was naive CD4+ T cells sorted from blood. Subset: CD45RA+ positively selected. This sequence originates from a man between 25 and 39 years old in good health. The chain is built from TRBV7-2 and TRBJ2-1, with a weak D call TRBD2 (6 bases). The CDR3 DNA reads TGTGCCAGCAGCTTAGTTGGGGGGAATGAGCAGTTCTTC. It encodes CASSLVGGNEQFF.